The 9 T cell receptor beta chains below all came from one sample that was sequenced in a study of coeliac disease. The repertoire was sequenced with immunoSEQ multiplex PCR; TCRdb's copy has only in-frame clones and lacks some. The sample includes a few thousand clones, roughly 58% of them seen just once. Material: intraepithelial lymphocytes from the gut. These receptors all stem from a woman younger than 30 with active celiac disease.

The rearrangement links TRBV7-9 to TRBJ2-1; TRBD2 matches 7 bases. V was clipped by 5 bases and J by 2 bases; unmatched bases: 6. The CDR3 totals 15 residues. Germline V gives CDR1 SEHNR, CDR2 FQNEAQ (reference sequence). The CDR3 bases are TGTGCCAGCAGCAGCAGCGGGAAAACCTACAATGAGCAGTTCTTC. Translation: CASSSSGKTYNEQFF.

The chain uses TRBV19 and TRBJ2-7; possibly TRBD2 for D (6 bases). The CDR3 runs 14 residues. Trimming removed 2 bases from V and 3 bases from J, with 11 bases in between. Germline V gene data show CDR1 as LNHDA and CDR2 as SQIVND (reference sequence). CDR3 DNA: TGTGCCAGTAGTATATCCGGGAGTGGCTACGAGCAGTACTTC. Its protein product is CASSISGSGYEQYF.

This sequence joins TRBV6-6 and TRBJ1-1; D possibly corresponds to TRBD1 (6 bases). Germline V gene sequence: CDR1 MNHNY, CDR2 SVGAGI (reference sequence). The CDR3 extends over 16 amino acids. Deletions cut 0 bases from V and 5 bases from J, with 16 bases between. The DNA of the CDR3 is TGTGCCAGCAGTTACTCGGCCATGAGGGGGGGGACTGAAGCTTTCTTT. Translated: CASSYSAMRGGTEAFF.

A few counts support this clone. The CDR3 loop reads CASSQGLSGNRAFF. CDR3 nucleotides: TGCGCCAGCAGCCAAGGTTTGTCAGGGAATAGAGCTTTCTTT. The genes are TRBV4-1 and TRBJ1-1; TRBD1 is a possible D gene (5 bases). The germline V gene has CDR1 MGHRA and CDR2 YSYEKL. Trimming left V 1 base short and J 10 bases short, with 16 bases between. The CDR3 runs 14 residues.

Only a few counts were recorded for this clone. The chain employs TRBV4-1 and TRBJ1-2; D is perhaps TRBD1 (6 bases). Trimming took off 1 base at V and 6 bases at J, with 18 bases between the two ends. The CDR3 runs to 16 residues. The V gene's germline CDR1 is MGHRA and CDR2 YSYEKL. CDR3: CASSQVQAAGAHGYTF. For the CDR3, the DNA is TGCGCCAGCAGCCAAGTTCAGGCTGCGGGGGCACATGGCTACACCTTC.

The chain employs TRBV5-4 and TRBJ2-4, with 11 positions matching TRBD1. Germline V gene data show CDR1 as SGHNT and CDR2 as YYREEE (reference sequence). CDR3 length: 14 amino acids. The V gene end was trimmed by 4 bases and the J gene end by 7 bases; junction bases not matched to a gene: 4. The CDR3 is CASSGTGGDNIQYF. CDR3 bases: TGTGCCAGCAGCGGGACAGGGGGGGACAACATTCAGTACTTC.

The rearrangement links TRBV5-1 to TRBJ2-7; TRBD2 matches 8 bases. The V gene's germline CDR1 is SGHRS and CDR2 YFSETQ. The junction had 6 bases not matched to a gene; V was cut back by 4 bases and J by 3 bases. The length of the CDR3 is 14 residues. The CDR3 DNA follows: TGCGCCAGCAGCCTTCTCGGGGGGGGCTACGAGCAGTACTTC. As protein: CASSLLGGGYEQYF.

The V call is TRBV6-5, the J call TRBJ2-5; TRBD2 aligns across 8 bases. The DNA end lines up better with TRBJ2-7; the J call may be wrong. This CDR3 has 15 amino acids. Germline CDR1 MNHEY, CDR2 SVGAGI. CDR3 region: CASSLVLAGPYEQYF. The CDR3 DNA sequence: TGTGCCAGCAGTTTGGTCCTAGCGGGCCCCTACGAGCAGTACTTC.

This CDR3 is CASSKDRDTNQPQHF. CDR3 DNA sequence: TGTGCCAGCAGTAAAGACAGAGACACCAATCAGCCCCAGCATTTT. The V and J genes are TRBV6-1 and TRBJ1-5; D perhaps matches TRBD1 (5 bases). The CDR3 covers 15 residues. Germline V gene data show CDR1 as MNHNS and CDR2 as SASEGT. Trimming took off 5 bases at V and 3 bases at J, with 14 bases between the two ends.